The T cell receptor (beta chain) described here comes from a study of shared clonotypes between healthy human individuals. Sequencing used immunoSEQ multiplex PCR; TCRdb keeps in-frame clones, though not all of them. This repertoire shows millions of clones, around 95% found once; its top ten account for more than 0.1%. V dropped 5 bases and J dropped 6; count of bases not matched to a gene: 9. The germline CDR1 and CDR2 sequences are SGHTA and FQGNSA. This CDR3 comprises 15 residues. The V and J genes are TRBV7-2 and TRBJ2-7; 11 bases match TRBD1. Source material: naive CD4+ T cells sorted from blood. Stated subset: CD45RA+ positively selected. The sequence derives from a man aged 18 to 35 in good health. The CDR3 loop is CASSPGVGTGGEQYF. For the CDR3, the DNA is TGTGCCAGCAGCCCAGGGGTCGGGACAGGGGGCGAGCAGTACTTC.